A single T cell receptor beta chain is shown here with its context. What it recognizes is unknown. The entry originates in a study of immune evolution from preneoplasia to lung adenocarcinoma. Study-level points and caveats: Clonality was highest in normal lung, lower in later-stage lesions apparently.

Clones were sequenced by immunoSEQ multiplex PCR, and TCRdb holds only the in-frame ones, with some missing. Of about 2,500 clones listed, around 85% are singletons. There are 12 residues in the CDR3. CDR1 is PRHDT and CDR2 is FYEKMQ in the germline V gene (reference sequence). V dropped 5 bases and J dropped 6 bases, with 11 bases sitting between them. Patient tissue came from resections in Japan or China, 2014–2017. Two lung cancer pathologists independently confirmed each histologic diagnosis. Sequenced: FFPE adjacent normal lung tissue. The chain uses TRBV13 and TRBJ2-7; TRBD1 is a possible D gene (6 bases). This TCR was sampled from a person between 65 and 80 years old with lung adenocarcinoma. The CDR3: CASSQGSGEQYF. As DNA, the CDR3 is TGTGCCAGCAGCCAGGGGTCGGGCGAGCAGTACTTC. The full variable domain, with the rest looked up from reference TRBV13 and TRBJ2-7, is AAGVIQSPRHLIKEKRETATLKCYPIPRHDTVYWYQQGPGQDPQFLISFYEKMQSDKGSIPDRFSAQQFSDYHSELNMSSLELGDSALYFCASSQGSGEQYFGPGTRLTVT.